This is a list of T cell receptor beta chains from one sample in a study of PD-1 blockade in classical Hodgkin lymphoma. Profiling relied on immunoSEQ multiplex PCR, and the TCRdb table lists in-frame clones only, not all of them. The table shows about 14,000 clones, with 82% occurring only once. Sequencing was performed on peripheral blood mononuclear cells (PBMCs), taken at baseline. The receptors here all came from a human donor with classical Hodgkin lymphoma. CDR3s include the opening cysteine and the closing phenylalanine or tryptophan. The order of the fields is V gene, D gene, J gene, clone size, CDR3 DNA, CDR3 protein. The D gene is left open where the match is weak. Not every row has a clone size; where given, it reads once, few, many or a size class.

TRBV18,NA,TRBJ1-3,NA,TGTGCCAGCTCACTACGGACACCCGACCTCCTTGGAAACACCATATATTTT,CASSLRTPDLLGNTIYF
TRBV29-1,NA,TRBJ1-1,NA,TGCAGCGTTGAAGATGTTTTCGGCCGGGAAGCTTTCTTT,CSVEDVFGREAFF
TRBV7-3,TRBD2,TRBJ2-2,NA,TGTGCCAGCAGAATTATAGCGGGGGTGACCGGGGAGCTGTTTTTT,CASRIIAGVTGELFF
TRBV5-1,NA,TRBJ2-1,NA,TGCGCCAGCAGCTTGGTGGCTAGCAGACGGAATGAGCAGTTCTTC,CASSLVASRRNEQFF
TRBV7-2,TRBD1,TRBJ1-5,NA,TGTGCCAGCAGCCCCGAGGACAGGGCAAATCAGCCCCAGCATTTT,CASSPEDRANQPQHF
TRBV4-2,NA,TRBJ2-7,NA,TGTGCCAGCAGCCAACCCCTGCCCGCCGAGCAGTACTTC,CASSQPLPAEQYF
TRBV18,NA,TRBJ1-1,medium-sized,TGTGCCAGCTCACCCCAGGCTTCGAACACTGAAGCTTTCTTT,CASSPQASNTEAFF
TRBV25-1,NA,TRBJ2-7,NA,TGTGCCAGCAGTGCATCGCTAGGACCGACTTCCGAGCAGTACTTC,CASSASLGPTSEQYF
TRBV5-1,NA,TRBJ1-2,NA,TGCGCCAGCAGCTTGGACGGCAGCCTCTATGGCTACACCTTC,CASSLDGSLYGYTF
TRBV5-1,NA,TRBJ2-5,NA,TGCGCCAGCAGCTTGGGGATAGAAGAGACCCAGTACTTC,CASSLGIEETQYF
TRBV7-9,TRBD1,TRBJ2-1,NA,TGTGCCAGCAGCTTAATAGACAGGGTAGCTGATGAGCAGTTCTTC,CASSLIDRVADEQFF
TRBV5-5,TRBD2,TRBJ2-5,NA,TGTGCCAGCAGCTTGGGCAGTTACGGGGGGGCCGAGACCCAGTACTTC,CASSLGSYGGAETQYF
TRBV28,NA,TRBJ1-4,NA,TGTGCCAGCAGTGGTCCTAATGAAAAACTGTTTTTT,CASSGPNEKLFF
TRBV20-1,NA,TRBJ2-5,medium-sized,TGCAGTGCTAGTCTGGAGACCCAGTACTTC,CSASLETQYF
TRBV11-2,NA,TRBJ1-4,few,TGTGCCAGCAGCTTAGTGCCGGACAATGAAAAACTGTTTTTT,CASSLVPDNEKLFF
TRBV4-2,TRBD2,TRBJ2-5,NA,TGTGCCAGCAGCCAGGACGTTGGGTATGGGAGGGAAGAGACCCAGTACTTC,CASSQDVGYGREETQYF
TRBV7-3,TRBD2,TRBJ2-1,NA,TGTGCCAGCAGCTCGCGGGGGGAAAACAATGAGCAGTTCTTC,CASSSRGENNEQFF
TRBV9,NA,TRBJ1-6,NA,TGTGCCAGCAGCGTAGGCGATGGGGTCATTGGTTCACCCCTCCACTTT,CASSVGDGVIGSPLHF
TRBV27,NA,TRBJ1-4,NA,TGTGCCAGCACCACCAAGGGGGAAAAACTGTTTTTT,CASTTKGEKLFF
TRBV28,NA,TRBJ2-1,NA,TGTGCCAGCAGTATCAGCCGGGGCCCAAGGGCGCAGTTCTTC,CASSISRGPRAQFF
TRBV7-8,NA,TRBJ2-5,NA,TGTGCCAGCAGCCCGGGACTCCTGATTCAAGAGACCCAGTACTTC,CASSPGLLIQETQYF
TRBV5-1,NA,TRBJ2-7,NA,TGCGCCAGCAGCCCTCCCGTACCGCCACCCTACGAGCAGTACTTC,CASSPPVPPPYEQYF
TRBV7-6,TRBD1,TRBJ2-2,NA,TGTGCCAGCAGCTTTGCAGGGGGACCCGGGGAGCTGTTTTTT,CASSFAGGPGELFF
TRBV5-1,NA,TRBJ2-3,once,TGCGCCAGCAGCTTGGGGGGCAGGGCAGATACGCAGTATTTT,CASSLGGRADTQYF
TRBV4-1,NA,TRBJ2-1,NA,TGCGCCAGCAGCCAAGATGGGCGTCAGGCGAATGAGCAGTTCTTC,CASSQDGRQANEQFF
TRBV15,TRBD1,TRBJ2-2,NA,TGTGCCACCAGCAGAGATCGGCCCGGGACAGGGGACACCGGGGAGCTGTTTTTT,CATSRDRPGTGDTGELFF
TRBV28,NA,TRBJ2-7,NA,TGTGCCAGCAGGACACAGGGATACGAGCAGTACTTC,CASRTQGYEQYF